The 5 T cell receptor beta chains in this list originate from one sample, sequenced in a study of OX40 agonist ivuxolimab in advanced cancers. Clones were read by immunoSEQ multiplex PCR, and TCRdb kept only the in-frame ones, dropping some. Seen here are tens of thousands of clones, 75% to 90% observed once, and the top ten hold under 13%. The sample was CD4+ or CD8+ T cells sorted from blood, taken in a trial of the OX40 agonist ivuxolimab. These TCRs come from an adult with an advanced solid tumor such as melanoma, head and neck, liver or kidney cancer.

This clone was picked up a small number of times. The genes are TRBV5-6 and TRBJ1-6; D is unresolved. Germline CDR1 reads SGHDT; CDR2 reads YYEEEE. Trimming stripped 0 bases from V and 7 bases from J, with 8 bases between. The CDR3 consists of 14 residues. The CDR3 spells CASSLGTENSPLHF. DNA of the CDR3: TGTGCCAGCAGCTTGGGGACGGAGAATTCACCCCTCCACTTT.

The CDR3 reads CASNKGDTGELFF. CDR3 DNA: TGTGCCAGTAACAAGGGGGACACCGGGGAGCTGTTTTTT. This rearrangement joins TRBV19 to TRBJ2-2; maybe TRBD1 (6 bases). Deletions cut 7 bases from V and 3 bases from J, with 9 bases between. Germline values: CDR1 LNHDA, CDR2 SQIVND (reference sequence). This CDR3 contains 13 residues.

The V call is TRBV2, the J call TRBJ1-2; no definite D call. The CDR3 has 13 residues. Trimming took 3 bases from V and 0 from J, leaving 5 bases between them. Germline CDR1 SNHLY, CDR2 FYNNEI. The DNA for the CDR3 is TGTGCCAGCAGTGATGTGGCTAACTATGGCTACACCTTC. It is translated as CASSDVANYGYTF.

This chain links TRBV6-6 with TRBJ1-2, with D uncertain. This CDR3 region has 10 residues. V was trimmed by 10 bases and J by 3 bases, leaving 6 bases between them. Germline V CDR1 and CDR2: MNHNY, SVGAGI (reference sequence). CDR3 DNA: TGTGCCACCCAGGACTATGGCTACACCTTC. Its protein product is CATQDYGYTF.

This chain links TRBV6-4 with TRBJ1-4; possibly TRBD1 for D (6 bases). This CDR3 contains 16 residues. Germline CDR1 reads MRHNA; CDR2 reads SNTAGT. V gave up 1 base and J gave up 0 bases, with 9 bases separating them. The DNA of the CDR3 is TGTGCCAGCAGTGACTTGCGACAGGCAACTAATGAAAAACTGTTTTTT. Translated: CASSDLRQATNEKLFF.